A selection of T cell receptor beta chains follows, all from one sample in a study of T cells in Graves' hyperthyroidism and ophthalmopathy. TCRdb itself ran the multiplex PCR reads through MiXCR, one entry per CDR3 protein. The table records around 600,000 distinct CDR3 sequences, 14% of them present only once. The sample comprised blood. These receptors were taken from a woman under 30 with Graves' ophthalmopathy. The CDR3 runs from the conserved cysteine through the conserved F or W. Each record gives: clone size, J gene, V gene, D gene, CDR3 DNA, CDR3 protein. A D gene is named only where the DNA matches it firmly. The size entry is marked missing in some rows and otherwise reads once, few, many or a size class.

>many|TRBJ2-7|TRBV27|TRBD1
TGTGCCAGCACCCCGGGACAGGTAAACTCCTACGAGCAGTACTTC
CASTPGQVNSYEQYF
>-|TRBJ1-5|TRBV19|-
TGTGCCAGCGGACTCGGGGGTCGCAATCAGCCCCAGCATTTT
CASGLGGRNQPQHF
>many|TRBJ1-4|TRBV30|-
TGTGCCTGGAGCTACAGGGCCGCTAATGAAAAACTGTTTTTT
CAWSYRAANEKLFF
>many|TRBJ2-7|TRBV29-1|TRBD1
TGCAGCGTTGTCCCGCTGTTATTGGACAGGGGGCATTACGAGCAGTACTTC
CSVVPLLLDRGHYEQYF
>many|TRBJ2-6|TRBV28|-
TGTGCCAGCAGCCCCGTGGGTATGGGTTCTAGTTCTGGGGCCAACGTCCTGACTTTC
CASSPVGMGSSSGANVLTF
>many|TRBJ1-2|TRBV20-1|-
TGCAGTGCTACGAGCCATACAGGGATCTATGGCTACACCTTC
CSATSHTGIYGYTF
>-|TRBJ2-7|TRBV4-2|TRBD2
TGTGCCAGCAGCCAACTCCTAGCGGGGACCTACGAGCAGTACTTC
CASSQLLAGTYEQYF
>few|TRBJ2-7|TRBV20-1|TRBD2
TGCAGTGCTAGGGGGCTTAGCGGGGAAATCTCCTACGAGCAGTACTTC
CSARGLSGEISYEQYF
>-|TRBJ1-5|TRBV2|TRBD1
TGTGCCAGCAGTGTACAGGGGCTCAGGGATAATCAGCCCCAGCATTTT
CASSVQGLRDNQPQHF
>-|TRBJ2-3|TRBV9|TRBD1
TGTGCCAGCAGCCCACAGGGGTTTGGAACAGATACGCAGTATTTT
CASSPQGFGTDTQYF
>many|TRBJ2-7|TRBV5-6|TRBD2
TGTGCCAGCAGCTGGGTAGCGGGAGAAGTCCACGAGCAGTACTTC
CASSWVAGEVHEQYF
>few|TRBJ1-5|TRBV4-2|-
TGTGCCAGCAGCCAAGATTCCCTTCCCGGGACACTCAAAACTCAGCCCCAGCATTTT
CASSQDSLPGTLKTQPQHF
>many|TRBJ1-1|TRBV11-2|-
TGTGCCAGCAGCTTGGGCGGATTTGAAGCTTTCTTT
CASSLGGFEAFF
>many|TRBJ2-1|TRBV7-9|TRBD2
TGTGCCAGCAGTTCGACTAGCGCAAATGAGCAGTTCTTC
CASSSTSANEQFF
>-|TRBJ1-4|TRBV19|-
TGTGCCAGTAGTATGGACTATCCAACTAATGAAAAACTGTTTTTT
CASSMDYPTNEKLFF
>-|TRBJ2-5|TRBV6-1|-
TGTGCCAGCAGACACACCCAGGGCCAAGAGACCCAGTACTTC
CASRHTQGQETQYF
>many|TRBJ2-1|TRBV11-2|TRBD2
TGTGCCAGCAGGGTAGCGGGGGGGTCCTACAATGAGCAGTTCTTC
CASRVAGGSYNEQFF
>once|TRBJ2-1|TRBV19|TRBD2
TGTGCCAGTAGCCTGGGAGCGGGAGGGAACAATGAGCAGTTCTTC
CASSLGAGGNNEQFF
>-|TRBJ1-2|TRBV10-3|-
TGTGCCATCAGTGGCTGGCTCGGCAGGGAAGCTAACTATGGCTACACCTTC
CAISGWLGREANYGYTF
>many|TRBJ2-5|TRBV11-2|-
TGTGCCAGCAGCTTACCCCCGACAGGATTTTCCCAAGAGACCCAGTACTTC
CASSLPPTGFSQETQYF
>many|TRBJ2-3|TRBV2|TRBD1
TGTGCCAGCAGGAGACAGGGAATTCAGGCAGATACGCAGTATTTT
CASRRQGIQADTQYF
>-|TRBJ2-5|TRBV18|-
TGTGCCAGCTCACCACCTGGCCCCACCCAAGAGACCCAGTACTTC
CASSPPGPTQETQYF
>-|TRBJ2-1|TRBV30|-
TGTGCCTGGAGCGCTAGCCGCCCCTACAATGAGCAGTTCTTC
CAWSASRPYNEQFF
>-|TRBJ2-2|TRBV6-2/TRBV6-3|TRBD2
TGTGCCAGCAGTTCTGGCGGGAGGGCCTACCCCGGGGAGCTGTTTTTT
CASSSGGRAYPGELFF
>many|TRBJ1-1|TRBV5-1|-
TGCGCCAGCAGCTTCGCGGTCCTGAACACTGAAGCTTTCTTT
CASSFAVLNTEAFF
>few|TRBJ2-1|TRBV6-1|TRBD2
TGTGCCAGCAGTGCGGGACTAGCGGGAGCCGGTGAGCAGTTCTTC
CASSAGLAGAGEQFF
>-|TRBJ1-2|TRBV5-5|TRBD1
TGTACCAGCAGCTCCGGACAGGGGCTGTATGGCTACACCTTC
CTSSSGQGLYGYTF
>many|TRBJ1-3|TRBV28|-
TGTGCCAGCAGGCCCCGCCCGGCCCCGGCTGGAAACACCATATATTTT
CASRPRPAPAGNTIYF
>few|TRBJ2-5|TRBV25-1|TRBD1
TGTGCCAGCAGTGAGCTGGGACAGACCCAAGAGACCCAGTACTTC
CASSELGQTQETQYF
>many|TRBJ1-5|TRBV7-2|-
TGTGCCAGCAGCTACCAAGGAGATCAGCCCCAGCATTTT
CASSYQGDQPQHF
>many|TRBJ2-5|TRBV15|-
TGTGCCACCAGCCAAGCCGGACAAGAGACCCAGTACTTC
CATSQAGQETQYF
>many|TRBJ2-1|TRBV18|TRBD2
TGTGCCAGCGGGGGACTAGGAACGGGTATTGAGCAGTTCTTC
CASGGLGTGIEQFF
>many|TRBJ2-3|TRBV3-1|-
TGTGCCAGCAGCCAAGATCTGCGGGTTGAGAGTGGAGATACGCAGTATTTT
CASSQDLRVESGDTQYF
>many|TRBJ1-5|TRBV20-1|-
TGCAGTGCATGGGGGGAAGGGATCCCCTATAGCAATCAGCCCCAGCATTTT
CSAWGEGIPYSNQPQHF
>few|TRBJ1-4|TRBV24-1|TRBD1
TGTGCCACCAGTGATTCCGGACAGGGCGAGGATGAAAAACTGTTTTTT
CATSDSGQGEDEKLFF
>many|TRBJ2-7|TRBV20-1|-
TGCAGTGCCGACAGGACATCGCCCTACGAGCAGTACTTC
CSADRTSPYEQYF
>-|TRBJ1-2|TRBV7-2|TRBD1
TGTGCCAGCAGCCCCCCCGAGGGGACAGCAGTCTATGGCTACACCTTC
CASSPPEGTAVYGYTF
>many|TRBJ2-2|TRBV7-3|-
TGTGCCAGCAGCTTAAACCCCTCTGGGGAGCTGTTTTTT
CASSLNPSGELFF
>many|TRBJ2-3|TRBV7-2|-
TGTGCCAGCAGCTTAGAAAATGTGGTCACAGATACGCAGTATTTT
CASSLENVVTDTQYF
>-|TRBJ2-1|TRBV11-2|TRBD2
TGTGCCAGCAGCTTAGAAACTAGCGGGAGGTACAATGAGCAGTTCTTC
CASSLETSGRYNEQFF
>many|TRBJ1-1|TRBV4-3|-
TGCGCCAGCAGCCCGGCGGAGGGACCTCATCTGAACACTGAAGCTTTCTTT
CASSPAEGPHLNTEAFF
>many|TRBJ2-5|TRBV7-2|TRBD2
TGTGCCAGCAGCATGGGGCTAGCGGGGGCGACCCAGTACTTC
CASSMGLAGATQYF
>few|TRBJ2-1|TRBV19|-
TGTGCCAGTAGTATGGGGACCCCCGGTGGGCAGCAGTTCTTC
CASSMGTPGGQQFF
>many|TRBJ2-5|TRBV12-5|TRBD2
TGTGCTAGTGGTTTGGTGTCAGCGGGAGGGCGAGAGACCCAGTACTTC
CASGLVSAGGRETQYF
>many|TRBJ2-4|TRBV28|-
TGTGCCAGCACCCCATGGGGGGCAGGCCCAGGCGAAAACATTCAGTACTTC
CASTPWGAGPGENIQYF
>few|TRBJ2-2|TRBV9|-
TGTGCCAGCAGCGTAGGGGCGCCTACCGGGGAGCTGTTTTTT
CASSVGAPTGELFF
>many|TRBJ1-2|TRBV6-1|-
TGTGCCAGCAGTCCCGGGGGGTCTTCAAGCTATGGCTACACCTTC
CASSPGGSSSYGYTF
>many|TRBJ2-1|TRBV2|TRBD2
TGTGCCAGCAGTGAAGCGGGGACAGCTAGCGGGAGATTGTACAATGAGCAGTTCTTC
CASSEAGTASGRLYNEQFF
>-|TRBJ2-7|TRBV6-1|-
TGTGCCAGCAGATCCACCCTGGACGAGCAGTACTTC
CASRSTLDEQYF
>many|TRBJ2-1|TRBV28|-
TGTGCCAGCAGTTTCTGGAATGAGCAGTTCTTC
CASSFWNEQFF
>few|TRBJ2-7|TRBV6-1|-
TGTGCCAGCAGTCCCCGGGGACATCACTACGAGCAGTACTTC
CASSPRGHHYEQYF
>many|TRBJ1-2|TRBV7-6|-
TGTGCCAGCGGGGCCTCGGACTATGGCTACACCTTC
CASGASDYGYTF
>few|TRBJ1-1|TRBV9|-
TGTGCCAGCAGCCCCTTTCGGGGTCAAACTGAAGCTTTCTTT
CASSPFRGQTEAFF
>few|TRBJ2-7|TRBV19|-
TGTGCCAGTAGTATTTCCTCAGGGGAAGGGTTCTACGAGCAGTACTTC
CASSISSGEGFYEQYF